The 20 T cell receptor beta chains below were found in one sample sequenced in a study of graft-versus-host responses after intestinal transplantation. The data were produced by immunoSEQ multiplex PCR, yet TCRdb's version contains in-frame clones alone and is incomplete. The table has about 85,000 clones, approximately 90% seen once; the top ten hold 7.6%. Which antigens these TCRs recognize remains unknown. Sequenced here: unstimulated CD8+ T cells sorted from spleen or lymph node cells, sampled before transplant. The receptor source for this set is a human donor who was the organ donor for an intestinal transplant.

The CDR3 reads CASNPTGNEKLFF. The CDR3 region has the DNA TGTGCCAGCAATCCCACAGGGAATGAAAAACTGTTTTTT. The chain joins TRBV27 to TRBJ1-4; weak D call: TRBD1 (6 bases). The CDR3 covers 13 residues. V was shortened by 7 bases and J by 5 bases, with 11 bases between the two germline ends. Germline loops: CDR1 MNHEY, CDR2 SMNVEV (reference sequence).

The genes are TRBV5-5 and TRBJ2-1, with D uncertain. Germline V CDR1 and CDR2: SGHKS, YYEKEE (reference sequence). This CDR3 spans 16 amino acids. Trimming pared 4 bases from V and 2 bases from J, leaving 16 bases between. CDR3 nucleotides: TGTGCCAGCAGCGGAAACCCTAGTTCCCCCTACAATGAGCAGTTCTTC. Protein: CASSGNPSSPYNEQFF.

The rearrangement uses TRBV21-1 and TRBJ2-7; the table names TRBD1, a call not compared with the DNA. TRBV21-1 is reported as a pseudogene. The CDR3 extends over 16 amino acids. The CDR3 protein is CASSKGRDSPSYEQYF. CDR3 nucleotide sequence: TGTGCCAGCAGCAAAGGCAGGGACAGTCCCTCTTACGAGCAGTACTTC.

This chain joins TRBV6-1 and TRBJ1-1; 8 bases align to TRBD1. V gave up 1 base and J gave up 3 bases; unmatched junction bases: 1. This CDR3 contains 14 residues. Germline V gene data show CDR1 as MNHNS and CDR2 as SASEGT. CDR3 sequence: CASSEGDRYTEAFF. As DNA, the CDR3 is TGTGCCAGCAGTGAAGGGGACAGGTACACTGAAGCTTTCTTT.

In its sample, this clone was seen once. The CDR3 region has the DNA TGTGCCAGCAGAGACCGGGACAGGGTCACTGAAGCTTTCTTT. Translation: CASRDRDRVTEAFF. V gene TRBV6-6 combines with J gene TRBJ1-1; TRBD1 agrees at 9 bases. Unmatched junction bases numbered 6, after V lost 6 bases and J lost 4 bases. The CDR3 runs 14 residues. CDR1 is MNHNY and CDR2 is SVGAGI in the germline V gene (reference sequence).

The rearrangement uses TRBV14 and TRBJ2-7, with 7 bases identical to TRBD2. Trimming at V came to 1 base and at J to 0 bases, leaving 15 bases not matched to a gene. Looked up from germline, CDR1 is SGHDN and CDR2 is FVKESK. The CDR3 consists of 19 residues. The CDR3 region is CASSQAYRREAPSSYEQYF. CDR3 sequence (DNA): TGTGCCAGCAGCCAAGCTTATAGACGGGAGGCGCCGAGCTCCTACGAGCAGTACTTC.

J is TRBJ1-1 and V is TRBV6-1, with D possibly being TRBD1 (5 bases). Trimming stripped 5 bases from V and 2 bases from J, with 12 bases between. The CDR3 runs 14 residues. In germline, CDR1 is MNHNS, CDR2 SASEGT. The CDR3 DNA is TGTGCCAGCAGTCGGGAGGGGAGAAACACTGAAGCTTTCTTT. This encodes CASSREGRNTEAFF.

The chain recombines TRBV9 with TRBJ1-5, with 9 bases aligning to TRBD1. With 5 bases clipped from V and 3 bases from J, the junction kept 3 bases outside the gene matches. The CDR3 runs 14 residues. Per the germline V gene, CDR1 is SGDLS and CDR2 is YYNGEE. CDR3 in amino acids: CASSRTGVNQPQHF. As DNA, the CDR3 is TGTGCCAGCAGTAGGACAGGGGTCAATCAGCCCCAGCATTTT.

The chain couples TRBV30 to TRBJ1-2; TRBD1 matches 7 bases. CDR3 length: 13 amino acids. Per germline, CDR1 GTSNPN and CDR2 SVGIG (reference sequence). With 4 bases clipped from V and 5 bases from J, the junction kept 7 bases outside the gene matches. CDR3 residues: CAWKGTAAYGYTF. CDR3 nucleotide sequence: TGTGCCTGGAAGGGGACAGCGGCTTATGGCTACACCTTC.

The chain combines TRBV19 with TRBJ2-1, with 9 bases matching TRBD1. Germline assignment: CDR1 LNHDA and CDR2 SQIVND (reference sequence). V lost 5 bases, J lost 8 bases, and 10 bases stayed unmatched. The CDR3 length is 15 residues. The chain's CDR3 is CASSLGQGLIDEQFF. The CDR3 nucleotides are TGTGCCAGTAGTCTAGGACAGGGGTTGATTGATGAGCAGTTCTTC.

The CDR3 sequence: CASSHGTHRLRNEQYF. DNA for the CDR3: TGTGCCAGCAGCCACGGGACTCATCGACTGAGGAACGAGCAGTACTTC. This sequence joins TRBV5-6 and TRBJ2-5, with a tentative D call TRBD2 (6 bases). The J call may be incorrect, as the DNA end agrees better with TRBJ2-7. The CDR3 sequence is 16 residues long. The germline gives CDR1 SGHDT, CDR2 YYEEEE.

The V call is TRBV7-9, the J call TRBJ2-2; the D is unclear. The CDR3 contains 15 residues. The germline gives CDR1 SEHNR, CDR2 FQNEAQ (reference sequence). V lost 1 base and J lost 1, with 7 bases in between. The CDR3 sequence is CASSLGQVNTGELFF. The CDR3 DNA reads as TGTGCCAGCAGCTTAGGGCAGGTGAACACCGGGGAGCTGTTTTTT.

The rearrangement uses TRBV5-1 and TRBJ1-1; 10 bases agree with TRBD1. Trimming removed 0 bases from V and 6 bases from J; junction bases left unmatched: 2. The germline CDR1 and CDR2 sequences are SGHRS and YFSETQ. The CDR3 is made up of 14 amino acids. The CDR3 DNA reads as TGCGCCAGCAGCTTGGACGGACAGGGGGCTGAAGCTTTCTTT. This encodes CASSLDGQGAEAFF.

This sequence joins TRBV29-1 and TRBJ2-5; 7 nucleotides line up with TRBD2. The tail of the sequence fits TRBJ2-7 better, so the J call may be wrong. Per the germline V gene, CDR1 is SQVTM and CDR2 is ANQGSEA. The CDR3 spans 15 residues. The CDR3 nucleotides read TGCAGCGTTGAAGCGCTAGCGGAGAACTCCTACGAGCAGTACTTC. Translating it yields CSVEALAENSYEQYF.

The chain is built from TRBV2 and TRBJ1-5; no firm D call. Germline V gene sequence: CDR1 SNHLY, CDR2 FYNNEI. V lost 4 bases, J lost 7 bases, and 23 bases lay in between. CDR3 size: 17 residues. CDR3 sequence: CASSGLTSQAMRQPQHF. The CDR3 DNA sequence: TGTGCCAGCAGTGGTTTAACCTCCCAGGCGATGCGGCAGCCCCAGCATTTT. The whole variable domain, filled in from reference TRBV2 and TRBJ1-5, reads EPEVTQTPSHQVTQMGQEVILRCVPISNHLYFYWYRQILGQKVEFLVSFYNNEISEKSEIFDDQFSVERPDGSNFTLKIRSTKLEDSAMYFCASSGLTSQAMRQPQHFGDGTRLSIL.

The rearrangement uses TRBV4-2 and TRBJ2-5; D gene unclear. The CDR3 runs 14 residues. V lost 0 bases and J 6 bases, leaving 11 bases between the germline ends. Germline V gene sequence: CDR1 LGHNA, CDR2 YNFKEQ. The CDR3 reads CASSQDSRPQTQYF. The CDR3 nucleotides are TGTGCCAGCAGCCAAGATTCCAGGCCTCAGACCCAGTACTTC.

This clone was picked up one time. The V gene is TRBV6-5, the J gene TRBJ2-7; 8 bases map to TRBD2. After removal of 9 bases from V and 0 bases from J, the junction contained 4 bases not matched to a gene. The CDR3 is 13 residues long. CDR1 is MNHEY, CDR2 SVGAGI, per germline. The chain's CDR3 is CASRGGSSYEQYF. DNA of the CDR3: TGTGCCAGTCGGGGGGGGAGCTCCTACGAGCAGTACTTC.

This clone has only a few counts. At one boundary the junction diverges from the germline segment, which might be a read error. This rearrangement joins TRBV19 to TRBJ2-1, with unresolved D. CDR1 is LNHDA, CDR2 SQIVND, per germline (reference sequence). The CDR3 contains 11 residues. CDR3 DNA: TGTGCCAGTAGCGGCTACGATGAGCAGTTCTTC. It encodes CASSGYDEQFF.

V usage is TRBV2 and J usage is TRBJ1-1; D is undetermined. This CDR3 has 10 residues. CDR1 is SNHLY and CDR2 is FYNNEI in the germline V gene. The germline V and J ends were trimmed by 8 bases and 7 bases, with 8 bases remaining between them. CDR3 DNA sequence: TGTGCCAGCCCAGGACTTGAAGCTTTCTTT. Residues: CASPGLEAFF.

The chain has TRBV6-5 and TRBJ1-2, with D hard to call. Germline CDR1 MNHEY, CDR2 SVGAGI. The CDR3 length is 12 residues. Trimming removed 6 bases from V and 4 bases from J, with 9 bases in between. CDR3 DNA: TGTGCCAGCAGCCCTGACGGCTATGGCTACACCTTC. Translated, it gives CASSPDGYGYTF.